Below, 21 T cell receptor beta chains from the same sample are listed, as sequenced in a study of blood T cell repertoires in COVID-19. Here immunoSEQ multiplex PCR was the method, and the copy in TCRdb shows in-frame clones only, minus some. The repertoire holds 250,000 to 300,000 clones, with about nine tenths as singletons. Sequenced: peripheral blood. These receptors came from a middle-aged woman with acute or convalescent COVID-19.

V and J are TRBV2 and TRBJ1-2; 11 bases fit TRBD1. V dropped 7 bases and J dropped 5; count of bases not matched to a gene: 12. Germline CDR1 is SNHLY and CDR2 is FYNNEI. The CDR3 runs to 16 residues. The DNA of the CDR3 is TGTGCCAGCACCTCCATGGGGACAGGGGGTGGGTATGGCTACACCTTC. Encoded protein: CASTSMGTGGGYGYTF.

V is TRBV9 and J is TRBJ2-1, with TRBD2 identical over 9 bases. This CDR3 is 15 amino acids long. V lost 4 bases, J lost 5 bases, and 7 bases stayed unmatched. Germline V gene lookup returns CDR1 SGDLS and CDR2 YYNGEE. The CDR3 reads CASSPRRGGDNEQFF. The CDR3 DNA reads TGTGCCAGCAGCCCGAGGCGGGGGGGGGACAATGAGCAGTTCTTC. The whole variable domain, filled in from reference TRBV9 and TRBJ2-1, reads DSGVTQTPKHLITATGQRVTLRCSPRSGDLSVYWYQQSLDQGLQFLIQYYNGEERAKGNILERFSAQQFPDLHSELNLSSLELGDSALYFCASSPRRGGDNEQFFGPGTRLTVL.

DNA for the CDR3: TGCGCCAGCAGATCTCCCCGGGACAGCTATGGCTACACCTTC. This encodes CASRSPRDSYGYTF. The J gene is TRBJ1-2, the V gene TRBV5-1; the match to TRBD1 covers 7 bases. The ends lost 5 bases at V and 4 bases at J; junction bases unmatched: 8. Per germline, CDR1 SGHRS and CDR2 YFSETQ. This CDR3 is 14 amino acids long.

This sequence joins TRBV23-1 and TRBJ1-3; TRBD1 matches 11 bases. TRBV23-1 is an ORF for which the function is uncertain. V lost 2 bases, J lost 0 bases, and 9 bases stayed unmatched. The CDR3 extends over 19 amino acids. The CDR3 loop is CASSQNPGQGVHSGNTIYF. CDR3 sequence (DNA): TGCGCCAGCAGTCAAAATCCGGGACAGGGGGTCCACTCTGGAAACACCATATATTTT.

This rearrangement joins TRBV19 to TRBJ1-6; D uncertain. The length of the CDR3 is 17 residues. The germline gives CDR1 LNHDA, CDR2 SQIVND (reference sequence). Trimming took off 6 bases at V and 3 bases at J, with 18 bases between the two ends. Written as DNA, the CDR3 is TGTGCCAGTAGGCCCCGGGAGGAGGTTAGCTATAATTCACCCCTCCACTTT. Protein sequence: CASRPREEVSYNSPLHF.

CDR3 region: CASSEGLTYEQYV. The CDR3 nucleotides are TGTGCCAGCAGTGAGGGCCTAACCTACGAGCAGTACGTC. The chain combines TRBV6-1 with TRBJ2-7, with D unresolved. Germline-derived CDR1 and CDR2 are MNHNS and SASEGT. V was trimmed by 3 bases and J by 2 bases, leaving 8 bases between them. This CDR3 spans 13 amino acids.

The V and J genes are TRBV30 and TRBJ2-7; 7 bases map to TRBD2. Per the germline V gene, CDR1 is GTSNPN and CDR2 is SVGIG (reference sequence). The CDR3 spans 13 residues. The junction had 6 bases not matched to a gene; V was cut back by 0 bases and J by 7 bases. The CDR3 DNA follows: TGTGCCTGGAGTGTAGACCCAGCGGGGGAGCAGTACGTC. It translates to CAWSVDPAGEQYV.

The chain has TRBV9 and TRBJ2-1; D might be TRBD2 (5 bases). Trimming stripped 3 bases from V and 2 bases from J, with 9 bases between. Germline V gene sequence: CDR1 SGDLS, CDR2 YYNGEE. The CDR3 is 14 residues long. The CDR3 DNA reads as TGTGCCAGCAGCGCGGGGTTGGCCTACAATGAGCAGTTCTTC. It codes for CASSAGLAYNEQFF.

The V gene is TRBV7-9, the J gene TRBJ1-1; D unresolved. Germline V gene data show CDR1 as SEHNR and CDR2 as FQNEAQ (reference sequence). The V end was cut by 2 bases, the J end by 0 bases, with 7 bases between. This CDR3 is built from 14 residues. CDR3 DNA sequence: TGTGCCAGCAGCTTAATCGGGATGAACACTGAAGCTTTCTTT. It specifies CASSLIGMNTEAFF.

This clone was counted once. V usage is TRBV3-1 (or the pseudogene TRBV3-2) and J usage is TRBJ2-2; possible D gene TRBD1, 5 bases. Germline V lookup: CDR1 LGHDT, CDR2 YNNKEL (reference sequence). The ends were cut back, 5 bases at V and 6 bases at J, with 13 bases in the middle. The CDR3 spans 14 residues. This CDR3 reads CASSSRRVAGELFF. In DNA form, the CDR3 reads TGTGCCAGCAGCTCCCGCAGGGTGGCCGGGGAGCTGTTTTTT.

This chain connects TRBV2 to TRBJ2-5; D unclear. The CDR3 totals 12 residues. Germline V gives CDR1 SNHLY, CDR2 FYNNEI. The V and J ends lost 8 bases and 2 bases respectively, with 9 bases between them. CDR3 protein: CASRAWQETQYF. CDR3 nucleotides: TGTGCCAGCCGCGCGTGGCAAGAGACCCAGTACTTC. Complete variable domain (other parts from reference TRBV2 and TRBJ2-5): EPEVTQTPSHQVTQMGQEVILRCVPISNHLYFYWYRQILGQKVEFLVSFYNNEISEKSEIFDDQFSVERPDGSNFTLKIRSTKLEDSAMYFCASRAWQETQYFGPGTRLLVL.

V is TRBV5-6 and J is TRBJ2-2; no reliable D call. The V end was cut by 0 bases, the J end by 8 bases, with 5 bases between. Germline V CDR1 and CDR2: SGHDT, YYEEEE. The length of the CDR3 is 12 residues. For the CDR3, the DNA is TGTGCCAGCAGCTTGGCGACAGGGGAGCTGTTTTTT. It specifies CASSLATGELFF.

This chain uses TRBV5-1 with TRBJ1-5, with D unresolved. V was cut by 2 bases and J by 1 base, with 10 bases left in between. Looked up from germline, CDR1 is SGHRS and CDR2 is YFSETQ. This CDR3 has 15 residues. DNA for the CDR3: TGCGCCAGCAGCTTAGGGCGAGGGAGCAATCAGCCCCAGCATTTT. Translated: CASSLGRGSNQPQHF. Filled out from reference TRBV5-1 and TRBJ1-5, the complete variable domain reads KAGVTQTPRYLIKTRGQQVTLSCSPISGHRSVSWYQQTPGQGLQFLFEYFSETQRNKGNFPGRFSGRQFSNSRSEMNVSTLELGDSALYLCASSLGRGSNQPQHFGDGTRLSIL.

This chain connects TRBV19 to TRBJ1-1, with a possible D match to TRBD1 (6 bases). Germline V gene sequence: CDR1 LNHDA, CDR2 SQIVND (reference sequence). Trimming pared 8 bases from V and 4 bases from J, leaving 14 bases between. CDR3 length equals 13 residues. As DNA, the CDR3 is TGTGCCAGTTCAGGGGATTTCGGCACTGAAGCTTTCTTT. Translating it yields CASSGDFGTEAFF.

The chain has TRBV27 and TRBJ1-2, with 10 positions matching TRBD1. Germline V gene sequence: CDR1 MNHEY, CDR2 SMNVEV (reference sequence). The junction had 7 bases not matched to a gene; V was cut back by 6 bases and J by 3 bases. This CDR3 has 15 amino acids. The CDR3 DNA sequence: TGTGCCAGCAGAGGCTTGGGGACAGGGGACTATGGCTACACCTTC. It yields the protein CASRGLGTGDYGYTF.

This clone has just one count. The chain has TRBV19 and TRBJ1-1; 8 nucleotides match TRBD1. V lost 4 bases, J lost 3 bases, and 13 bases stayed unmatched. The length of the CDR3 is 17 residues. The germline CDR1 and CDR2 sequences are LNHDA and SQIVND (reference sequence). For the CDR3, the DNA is TGTGCCAGTAGTAAACTCCGGGACAGGACAATTTACACTGAAGCTTTCTTT. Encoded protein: CASSKLRDRTIYTEAFF.

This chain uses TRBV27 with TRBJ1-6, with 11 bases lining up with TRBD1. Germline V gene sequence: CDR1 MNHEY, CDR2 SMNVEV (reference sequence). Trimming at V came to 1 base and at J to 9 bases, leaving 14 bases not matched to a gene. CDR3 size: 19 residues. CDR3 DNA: TGTGCCAGCAGTTTATTGGTTGGACAGGGGGCGCGGGTTCTTTCACCCCTCCACTTT. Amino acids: CASSLLVGQGARVLSPLHF.

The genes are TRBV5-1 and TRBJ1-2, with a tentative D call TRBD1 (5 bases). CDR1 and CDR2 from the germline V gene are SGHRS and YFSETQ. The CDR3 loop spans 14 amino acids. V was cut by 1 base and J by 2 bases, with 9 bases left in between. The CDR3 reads CASSLHAGNYGYTF. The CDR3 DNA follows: TGCGCCAGCAGCTTGCACGCAGGGAACTATGGCTACACCTTC.

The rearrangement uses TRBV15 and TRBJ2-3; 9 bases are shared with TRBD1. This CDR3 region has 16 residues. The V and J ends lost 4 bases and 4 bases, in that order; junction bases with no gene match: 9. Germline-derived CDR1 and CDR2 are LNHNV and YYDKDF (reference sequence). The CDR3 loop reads CATSKERTGVPDTQYF. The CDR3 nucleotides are TGTGCCACCAGCAAAGAACGGACAGGGGTGCCAGATACGCAGTATTTT.

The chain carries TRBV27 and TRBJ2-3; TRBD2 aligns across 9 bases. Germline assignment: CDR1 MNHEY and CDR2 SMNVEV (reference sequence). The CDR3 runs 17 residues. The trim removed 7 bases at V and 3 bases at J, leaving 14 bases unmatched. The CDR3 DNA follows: TGTGCCAGCAAGTTTAGAGTGGCGGGGGGGCCTACAGATACGCAGTATTTT. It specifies CASKFRVAGGPTDTQYF.

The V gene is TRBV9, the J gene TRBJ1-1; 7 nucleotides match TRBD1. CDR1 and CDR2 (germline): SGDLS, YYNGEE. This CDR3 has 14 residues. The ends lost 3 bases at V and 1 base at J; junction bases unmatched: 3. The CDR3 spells CASSAGDRNTEAFF. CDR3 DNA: TGTGCCAGCAGCGCTGGGGACAGGAACACTGAAGCTTTCTTT.